These T cell receptor beta chains were read from a single sample in a study of blood T cell repertoires in COVID-19. Sequencing used immunoSEQ multiplex PCR; TCRdb keeps in-frame clones, though not all of them. Of about 240,000 clones in the sample, around 83% were seen once. The material sequenced was peripheral blood. The receptor source for this set is a woman of 80 years or more with acute or convalescent COVID-19. Each CDR3 is given with its conserved first and last residue. D genes are given only for firm matches. Clone size is stated in some rows and not others, as once, few, many or a class when expanded.

>16|NA|TRBD1|TRBV5-1|TRBJ1-5
TGCGCCAGCAGCTTGGACGGAGGACAGGGGAATCAGCCCCAGCATTTT
CASSLDGGQGNQPQHF
>19|NA|TRBD1|TRBV2|TRBJ2-4
TGTGCCAGCAGTGAAGCGGGCAGGGGGATAATCCTAGCCAAAAACATTCAGTACTTC
CASSEAGRGIILAKNIQYF
>16|NA|NA|TRBV7-9|TRBJ2-3
TGTGCCAGCAGCTTAGCTTCCGGGAGTGGTACAGATACGCAGTATTTT
CASSLASGSGTDTQYF
>13|NA|NA|TRBV14|TRBJ1-1
TGTGCCAGCAGCCAAGATAGAGGGACTGAAGCTTTCTTT
CASSQDRGTEAFF
>14|NA|NA|TRBV3-1/TRBV3-2|TRBJ2-3
TGTGCCAGCAGCCAAGAACGGGGGGCCCAGGCGCAGTATTTT
CASSQERGAQAQYF
>15|NA|NA|TRBV2|TRBJ2-5
TGTGCCAGCAGTGAGGAGGGCAGGGAGGTGGAGACCCAGTACTTC
CASSEEGREVETQYF
>14|NA|TRBD1|TRBV28|TRBJ1-2
TGTGCCAGCAGGGCCCCGGGACAGGGAATCGGCTACACCTTC
CASRAPGQGIGYTF
>16|NA|NA|TRBV5-1|TRBJ2-7
TGCGCCAGCAGCTTTGGGGCAGGGGCGAGCTCCTACGAGCAGTACTTC
CASSFGAGASSYEQYF
>13|NA|TRBD1|TRBV5-1|TRBJ1-4
TGCGCCAGTCGGACAGGGGCCCTTGAAAAACTGTTTTTT
CASRTGALEKLFF
>14|NA|NA|TRBV10-3|TRBJ2-5
TGTGCCATCAGTTCATATCCTGAAGCGGAGACCCAGTACTTC
CAISSYPEAETQYF
>14|once|NA|TRBV11-1|TRBJ2-5
TGTGCCAGCAGTCCCGGGACTTCACAAGAGACCCAGTACTTC
CASSPGTSQETQYF
>17|NA|NA|TRBV9|TRBJ2-2
TGTGCCAGCAGCGTAGGACCCGGGGGACCGAACACCGGGGAGCTGTTTTTT
CASSVGPGGPNTGELFF
>14|NA|NA|TRBV4-1|TRBJ1-5
TGCGCCAGCAGCCAAGGCCAGTTCAATCAGCCCCAGCATTTT
CASSQGQFNQPQHF
>14|few|NA|TRBV5-8|TRBJ1-2
TGTGCCAGCAGGCGAGGCCGGGGAAGCTATGGCTACACCTTC
CASRRGRGSYGYTF
>14|NA|NA|TRBV11-1|TRBJ2-1
TGTGCCAGCAGCTCGGAGAGCTCCTACAATGAGCAGTTCTTC
CASSSESSYNEQFF
>12|NA|NA|TRBV5-4|TRBJ1-2
TGTGCCAGCAGCTTTCGTCGGGATGGCTACACCTTC
CASSFRRDGYTF
>18|NA|NA|TRBV7-6|TRBJ2-2
TGTGCCAGCAGCTTATATTCAGGGAAGTCTGCTAACACCGGGGAGCTGTTTTTT
CASSLYSGKSANTGELFF
>14|NA|TRBD1|TRBV18|TRBJ1-2
TGTGCCAGCTCAGTTGGACAGGGCGCCTATGGCTACACCTTC
CASSVGQGAYGYTF
>17|NA|TRBD1|TRBV2|TRBJ1-6
TGTGCCAGCAGTCGAACAGGGGAATGGACCTATAATTCACCCCTCCACTTT
CASSRTGEWTYNSPLHF
>14|once|TRBD1|TRBV7-9|TRBJ1-1
TGTGCCAGCAGCTTAGGGGTGGCAGGGGGGGAAGCTTTCTTT
CASSLGVAGGEAFF
>14|NA|NA|TRBV20-1|TRBJ1-2
TGCAGTGCTAGTTTGGCAGCTACCCAGGCTGGCTACACCTTC
CSASLAATQAGYTF
>14|few|TRBD1|TRBV29-1|TRBJ2-5
TGCAGCGTTCTCACGGGACAGGGGCGGGAGACCCAGTACTTC
CSVLTGQGRETQYF
>14|NA|NA|TRBV6-5|TRBJ1-2
TGTGCCAGCAGTAACCGGGGAAGGGGGACTGGCTACACCTTC
CASSNRGRGTGYTF
>18|NA|NA|TRBV19|TRBJ1-1
TGTGCCAGTACCTTGACAGGTAACAAACCCCTATCAAACACTGAAGCTTTCTTT
CASTLTGNKPLSNTEAFF
>14|NA|NA|TRBV5-1|TRBJ1-2
TGCGCCAGCAGCTTCCAGGGGTCGGGATTCGGCTACACCTTC
CASSFQGSGFGYTF
>14|NA|NA|TRBV25-1|TRBJ1-2
TGTGCCAGCAGTGATACGAGGGTAGGGTATGGCTACACCTTC
CASSDTRVGYGYTF
>14|NA|NA|TRBV5-1|TRBJ1-4
TGCGCCAGCAGCTTGGGCCCCGGGGGTGAAAAACTGTTTTTT
CASSLGPGGEKLFF
>14|NA|TRBD1|TRBV30|TRBJ1-2
TGTGCCTGGACGCGGAAGGGGGCGGGCTATGGCTACACCTTC
CAWTRKGAGYGYTF
>15|NA|TRBD1|TRBV11-2|TRBJ2-1
TGTGCCAGCAGCTTTTGGACAGGGGCCTTCAATGAGCAGTTCTTC
CASSFWTGAFNEQFF
>13|NA|NA|TRBV27|TRBJ1-4
TGTGCCAGCAGTTTAAACAGTTACGAAAAACTGTTTTTT
CASSLNSYEKLFF
>16|NA|TRBD1|TRBV10-2|TRBJ1-2
TGCGCCAGCAGGCTGACTACGGGACAGGGAAACTATGGCTACACCTTC
CASRLTTGQGNYGYTF
>15|NA|TRBD2|TRBV5-4|TRBJ2-3
TGTGCCAGCAGCACTGAGCGGGGGGGTAGGGATACGCAGTATTTT
CASSTERGGRDTQYF
>15|once|NA|TRBV2|TRBJ2-3
TGTGCCAGCACCTTAAGGGGGGGGCGCACAGATACGCAGTATTTT
CASTLRGGRTDTQYF
>19|NA|TRBD2|TRBV5-4|TRBJ2-1
TGTGCCAGCAGCTTGGAGGGGCTAGCGGGCCAGAGCTCCTACAATGAGCAGTTCTTC
CASSLEGLAGQSSYNEQFF
>15|NA|NA|TRBV6-5|TRBJ1-1
TGTGCCAGCAGGGCCACAGGGCTTCTGAACACTGAAGCTTTCTTT
CASRATGLLNTEAFF
>13|NA|NA|TRBV27|TRBJ1-1
TGTGCCAGCAGTTTAGGCAGGGCCACTGAAGCTTTCTTT
CASSLGRATEAFF
>13|few|NA|TRBV29-1|TRBJ1-2
TGCAGCGCCGCGGACAGCTATCTTCGAGGCTACACCTTC
CSAADSYLRGYTF
>18|NA|TRBD2|TRBV7-3|TRBJ2-1
TGTGCCAGCAGCATGGTTGGGACTAGCGGGGGCCTATACAATGAGCAGTTCTTC
CASSMVGTSGGLYNEQFF
>16|NA|NA|TRBV7-2|TRBJ2-1
TGTGCCAGCAGCTTCTATCCCTCTTTATCCTACAATGAGCAGTTCTTC
CASSFYPSLSYNEQFF
>13|few|TRBD2|TRBV30|TRBJ2-7
TGTGCCTGGAGTGCGGGACTAGCGGGGGAGCAGTACTTC
CAWSAGLAGEQYF
>17|NA|TRBD1|TRBV19|TRBJ2-3
TGTGCCAGTAGTACCCTACGACAGGGGGGTAGCACAGATACGCAGTATTTT
CASSTLRQGGSTDTQYF
>16|NA|TRBD2|TRBV5-4|TRBJ2-1
TGTGCCAGCAGCTTGGAACTAGCGGGGCCCCTAAATGAGCAGTTCTTC
CASSLELAGPLNEQFF
>14|NA|NA|TRBV6-5|TRBJ1-5
TGTGCCAGCAGCCCACAGCCTTCCAATCAGCCCCAGCATTTT
CASSPQPSNQPQHF
>16|NA|TRBD1|TRBV5-8|TRBJ1-5
TGTGCCAGCAGCTTCACCACAGGGGCGTCAGGTCAGCCCCAGCATTTT
CASSFTTGASGQPQHF
>15|NA|NA|TRBV5-1|TRBJ2-2
TGCGCCAGCAGCTTGGTGTCAGGGGCCGCCGGGGAGCTGTTTTTT
CASSLVSGAAGELFF
>16|NA|NA|TRBV6-1|TRBJ1-5
TGTGCCAGCAGTGATGCCTCCAGGGCCCCTAATCAGCCCCAGCATTTT
CASSDASRAPNQPQHF
>13|NA|NA|TRBV19|TRBJ2-7
TGTGCCAGTAGGGCAAAGGGGTATCGGGAGCAGTACTTC
CASRAKGYREQYF
>13|NA|NA|TRBV9|TRBJ1-1
TGTGCCAGCAGCGAACCAGGGGTCACTGAAGCTTTCTTT
CASSEPGVTEAFF
>14|NA|TRBD1|TRBV27|TRBJ2-2
TGTGCCAGCAGTTATACAGGGGGGACCGGGGAGCTGTTTTTT
CASSYTGGTGELFF
>13|NA|TRBD2|TRBV5-6|TRBJ2-7
TGTGCCAGCAGCTTGGGACTAGCAGGCGAGCAGTACTTC
CASSLGLAGEQYF
>14|NA|TRBD1|TRBV14|TRBJ1-6
TGTGCCAGCAGCAAAACCAGGGACAGTTCACCCCTCCACTTT
CASSKTRDSSPLHF